Below, 32 T cell receptor beta chains from the same sample are listed, as sequenced in a study of spatial heterogeneity in lung cancer. The time point here: sample taken at primary tumor resection. Using its own MiXCR run on the 5' RACE reads, TCRdb lists one record per CDR3 protein. The sample has about 35,000 distinct CDR3 sequences; 3.1% are singletons. The sequencing used normal lung tissue next to the tumor, collected at surgery. These receptors were taken from a male donor with early-stage non-small cell lung cancer.

This clonotype was seen at least ten times. The J gene is TRBJ1-2, the V gene TRBV20-1, with D possibly being TRBD1 (6 bases). V dropped 3 bases and J dropped 3 bases, with 8 bases sitting between them. CDR1 is DFQATT and CDR2 is SNEGSKA in the germline V gene (reference sequence). This CDR3 is 12 amino acids long. The CDR3 spells CSASSGDYGYTF. In nucleotides, the CDR3 is TGCAGTGCTAGTTCAGGGGACTATGGCTACACCTTC.

This clonotype was seen ten or more times. The chain couples TRBV11-2 to TRBJ2-1, with TRBD2 matching 11 bases. The V and J ends lost 1 base and 2 bases, in that order; junction bases with no gene match: 7. Germline V lookup: CDR1 SGHAT, CDR2 FQNNGV. This CDR3 has 18 amino acids. The CDR3 is CASSLGPGLAGTYNEQFF. For the CDR3, the DNA is TGTGCCAGCAGCTTAGGCCCCGGACTAGCGGGCACCTACAATGAGCAGTTCTTC.

This sequence joins TRBV6-1 and TRBJ2-5; D may be TRBD2 (5 bases). Germline V lookup: CDR1 MNHNS, CDR2 SASEGT. V was trimmed by 8 bases and J by 5 bases, leaving 12 bases between them. The CDR3 length is 12 residues. CDR3 sequence reads: CASFTRSETQYF. The CDR3 DNA is TGTGCCAGCTTCACTAGGTCCGAGACCCAGTACTTC.

This clonotype was counted only a few times. V is TRBV29-1 and J is TRBJ2-7; D perhaps matches TRBD2 (5 bases). Germline CDR1 is SQVTM and CDR2 is ANQGSEA. This CDR3 is built from 13 residues. V lost 6 bases, J lost 2 bases, and 14 bases lay in between. As DNA, the CDR3 is TGCAGCGTGGGAGTCAGTGTCCCCTACGAGCAGTACTTC. Translated, it gives CSVGVSVPYEQYF.

This clonotype appeared many times. The chain couples TRBV20-1 to TRBJ2-4; TRBD1 might be the D (6 bases). The CDR3 contains 13 residues. CDR1 is DFQATT and CDR2 is SNEGSKA in the germline V gene (reference sequence). V shed 5 bases and J shed 7 bases, with 15 bases lying between them. As DNA, the CDR3 is TGCAGTGCTCGCACCGGGACAAGGAACATTCAGTACTTC. Translation: CSARTGTRNIQYF.

The rearrangement links TRBV12-3 or TRBV12-4 to TRBJ2-2, with a weak D call TRBD1 (6 bases). This CDR3 has 16 amino acids. V was shortened by 2 bases and J by 13 bases, with 23 bases between the two germline ends. CDR3 nucleotide sequence: TGTGCCAGCAGTTTACAACAGGGTCTGGTTTCCTCACCGCTGTTTTTT. Amino acid sequence: CASSLQQGLVSSPLFF.

In its sample, this clonotype was seen many times. This rearrangement joins TRBV5-6 to TRBJ2-5, with 7 bases identical to TRBD1. Germline V gives CDR1 SGHDT, CDR2 YYEEEE. The CDR3 has 14 amino acids. The J segment lost 1 base and the V segment lost 4 bases, leaving 4 bases of the junction unmatched. The CDR3 here is CASSHGTVQETQYF. The CDR3 DNA sequence: TGTGCCAGCAGCCATGGGACAGTCCAAGAGACCCAGTACTTC.

This clonotype was recorded at least ten times. The chain recombines TRBV6-2 or TRBV6-3 with TRBJ2-2, with 7 bases identical to TRBD2. The CDR3 extends over 14 amino acids. The V gene's germline CDR1 is MNHEY and CDR2 SVGEGT. The junction had 3 bases not matched to a gene; V was cut back by 2 bases and J by 6 bases. The CDR3 loop reads CASSYSGIAGELFF. As DNA, the CDR3 is TGTGCCAGCAGTTACAGCGGGATCGCCGGGGAGCTGTTTTTT.

This clonotype was seen only a few times. The J gene is TRBJ1-5, the V gene TRBV7-6; TRBD1 aligns across 7 bases. CDR3 size: 13 residues. Trimming at V came to 3 bases and at J to 7 bases, leaving 3 bases not matched to a gene. The V gene's germline CDR1 is SGHVS and CDR2 FNYEAQ. CDR3 DNA: TGTGCCAGCAGCTTGGGACAGAAACAGCCCCAGCATTTT. Translating gives CASSLGQKQPQHF.

This clonotype was detected many times. This chain uses TRBV6-5 with TRBJ1-5, with D perhaps matching TRBD1 (6 bases). V dropped 6 bases and J dropped 0 bases, with 15 bases sitting between them. Germline values: CDR1 MNHEY, CDR2 SVGAGI. This CDR3 is built from 16 residues. The CDR3 reads CASSRVQGGSNQPQHF. CDR3 nucleotides: TGTGCCAGCAGCCGAGTACAGGGTGGTAGCAATCAGCCCCAGCATTTT.

This clonotype was recorded many times. This chain uses TRBV10-3 with TRBJ1-2; D remains ambiguous. This CDR3 is built from 12 residues. V dropped 7 bases and J dropped 8 bases, with 14 bases sitting between them. Germline lookup yields CDR1 ENHRY and CDR2 SYGVKD. CDR3 DNA sequence: TGTGCCATCAACGAAGCCCTTGGCGGCTACACCTTC. This translates into CAINEALGGYTF.

This clonotype has ten or more counts. The chain joins TRBV7-2 to TRBJ1-5; D remains unclear. Looked up from germline, CDR1 is SGHTA and CDR2 is FQGNSA. Trimming took 5 bases from V and 1 from J, leaving 9 bases between them. The CDR3 covers 14 residues. The CDR3 region has the DNA TGTGCCAGCAGCCCAGAGTTGAGCAATCAGCCCCAGCATTTT. Its translation: CASSPELSNQPQHF.

Many counts were recorded for this clonotype. The chain employs TRBV10-3 and TRBJ1-2, with D uncertain. CDR3 length: 13 amino acids. The ends were cut back, 5 bases at V and 5 bases at J, with 12 bases in the middle. The germline V gene encodes CDR1 ENHRY and CDR2 SYGVKD. CDR3 protein: CAISFFEMYGYTF. CDR3 in DNA: TGTGCCATCAGTTTCTTCGAGATGTATGGCTACACCTTC.

This clonotype was seen more than once but under ten times. The chain recombines TRBV5-6 with TRBJ2-7; D not resolved. This CDR3 region has 12 residues. Trimming left V 0 bases short and J 7 bases short, with 8 bases between. Germline CDR1 and CDR2: SGHDT and YYEEEE. CDR3 bases: TGTGCCAGCAGCTTGGGTGTCCTGGAGCAGTACTTC. Residues: CASSLGVLEQYF.

This clonotype was detected a few times. The rearrangement uses TRBV11-2 and TRBJ2-3, with TRBD2 matching 7 bases. Germline values: CDR1 SGHAT, CDR2 FQNNGV. Germline trimming cut 1 base from V and 3 bases from J; bases unmatched to any gene: 10. This CDR3 has 17 amino acids. This chain's CDR3 is CASSLVRGGTTTDTQYF. CDR3 DNA: TGTGCCAGCAGCTTAGTTCGCGGGGGAACTACAACAGATACGCAGTATTTT.

In this sample, this clonotype turned up many times. The CDR3 sequence: CASSQDPPGSALTDTQYF. The CDR3 DNA reads as TGTGCCAGCAGCCAAGATCCCCCTGGGTCAGCCCTTACAGATACGCAGTATTTT. This chain joins TRBV4-2 and TRBJ2-3; D unresolved. The CDR3 is made up of 18 amino acids. Germline V lookup: CDR1 LGHNA, CDR2 YNFKEQ. The germline V and J ends were trimmed by 0 bases and 3 bases, with 19 bases remaining between them.

There are many counts of this clonotype. The V and J genes are TRBV7-9 and TRBJ2-5; the D gene is possibly TRBD1 (5 bases). Germline V CDR1 and CDR2: SEHNR, FQNEAQ (reference sequence). The CDR3 contains 14 residues. V was trimmed by 1 base and J by 2 bases, leaving 8 bases between them. CDR3 in DNA: TGTGCCAGCAGCTTAGGGCAGGGACAAGAGACCCAGTACTTC. Translation gives CASSLGQGQETQYF.

This clonotype was seen many times. The rearrangement joins TRBV3-1 to TRBJ1-1, with TRBD1 as a possible D gene (6 bases). The CDR3 spans 15 residues. Trimming left V 0 bases short and J 5 bases short, with 13 bases between. CDR1 LGHDT and CDR2 YNNKEL come from the germline V gene (reference sequence). The CDR3 DNA reads TGTGCCAGCAGCCAAGATCTTGGCAGGGGTACTGAAGCTTTCTTT. This translates into CASSQDLGRGTEAFF.

This clonotype has a count of ten or more. V is TRBV9 and J is TRBJ1-2; D possibly corresponds to TRBD1 (5 bases). Germline V CDR1 and CDR2: SGDLS, YYNGEE. This CDR3 has 14 residues. Trimming removed 4 bases from V and 4 bases from J, with 14 bases in between. The CDR3 is CASSSVQGLYGYTF. The DNA of the CDR3 is TGTGCCAGCAGCTCCGTCCAGGGCCTCTATGGCTACACCTTC.

This clonotype was counted ten times or more. The chain carries TRBV28 and TRBJ2-7; D remains ambiguous. CDR3 size: 12 residues. Germline assignment: CDR1 MDHEN and CDR2 SYDVKM. Trimming stripped 11 bases from V and 6 bases from J, with 17 bases between. The CDR3 is CACGRQVLEQYF. As DNA, the CDR3 is TGTGCCTGTGGTAGGCAGGTCCTCGAGCAGTACTTC.

This clonotype was seen repeatedly, ten times or more. This chain's CDR3 is CASSYSNPGVKEQYF. CDR3 bases: TGTGCCAGCAGTTACTCGAACCCAGGGGTCAAGGAGCAGTACTTC. V usage is TRBV6-2 or TRBV6-3 and J usage is TRBJ2-7, with D perhaps matching TRBD1 (6 bases). CDR1 is MNHEY, CDR2 SVGEGT, per germline. This CDR3 spans 15 amino acids. Trimming took 0 bases from V and 7 from J, leaving 16 bases between them.

There are many counts of this clonotype. This sequence joins TRBV20-1 and TRBJ2-7; perhaps TRBD2 as D (5 bases). Germline V gene lookup returns CDR1 DFQATT and CDR2 SNEGSKA (reference sequence). The CDR3 covers 13 residues. V lost 6 bases to trimming and J lost 3 bases, with 15 bases between them. CDR3 protein: CSAPRTPNYEQYF. CDR3 nucleotide sequence: TGCAGTGCCCCCAGGACTCCGAACTACGAGCAGTACTTC.

This clonotype came up many times. This sequence joins TRBV29-1 and TRBJ2-3; TRBD2 matches 13 bases. This CDR3 comprises 14 residues. The V gene's germline CDR1 is SQVTM and CDR2 ANQGSEA. V dropped 6 bases and J dropped 5; count of bases not matched to a gene: 5. The CDR3, as DNA: TGCAGCGTAGGGACTAGCGGGATGGAAGATACGCAGTATTTT. Translation gives CSVGTSGMEDTQYF.

This clonotype was detected only once. A read error may explain this, as a much larger clone is one base away. The chain has TRBV7-9 and TRBJ2-1; no definite D call. There are 12 residues in the CDR3. Germline V gene data show CDR1 as SEHNR and CDR2 as FQNEAQ (reference sequence). The CDR3 here is CASSLGPVVPYF. DNA of the CDR3: TGTGCCAGCAGCTTAGGTCCAGTGGTACCCTACTTC.

This clonotype was detected ten times or more. The V and J genes are TRBV9 and TRBJ1-1; the D gene is possibly TRBD1 (5 bases). The V gene's germline CDR1 is SGDLS and CDR2 YYNGEE. The V and J ends lost 0 bases and 1 base respectively, with 10 bases between them. The CDR3 totals 15 residues. CDR3 protein: CASSVGTDRNTEAFF. CDR3 sequence (DNA): TGTGCCAGCAGCGTAGGAACCGACAGGAACACTGAAGCTTTCTTT.

This clonotype was counted many times. This chain links TRBV4-1 with TRBJ2-7, with a weak D call TRBD1 (6 bases). Trimming took off 0 bases at V and 3 bases at J, with 12 bases between the two ends. This CDR3 comprises 15 residues. Germline CDR1 is MGHRA and CDR2 is YSYEKL. In DNA form, the CDR3 reads TGCGCCAGCAGCCAAGACAGGGGCTCCCTCTACGAGCAGTACTTC. Amino acids: CASSQDRGSLYEQYF.

This clonotype was recorded at least ten times. The chain joins TRBV7-8 to TRBJ1-5, with D uncertain. The CDR3 covers 13 residues. Per germline, CDR1 SGHVS and CDR2 FQNEAQ. Deletions cut 5 bases from V and 4 bases from J, with 9 bases between. CDR3 protein: CASSPYWNQPQHF. DNA for the CDR3: TGTGCCAGCAGCCCCTATTGGAATCAGCCCCAGCATTTT.

This clonotype was seen many times. This chain joins TRBV7-9 and TRBJ2-5; a possible D gene is TRBD1 (6 bases). CDR1 and CDR2 from the germline V gene are SEHNR and FQNEAQ (reference sequence). This CDR3 contains 13 residues. V was pared by 1 base and J by 9 bases, with 12 bases between. This CDR3 reads CASSLVAKGAQYF. The CDR3 DNA follows: TGTGCCAGCAGCTTAGTCGCGAAGGGGGCCCAGTACTTC.

The chain joins TRBV20-1 to TRBJ1-5; D is ambiguous. Per the germline V gene, CDR1 is DFQATT and CDR2 is SNEGSKA (reference sequence). The V end was cut by 2 bases, the J end by 5 bases, with 16 bases between. This CDR3 contains 15 residues. The CDR3 coding sequence is TGCAGTGCTAGAAGGTCCCCCACCCCCGATCAGCCCCAGCATTTT. Protein sequence: CSARRSPTPDQPQHF.

This clonotype was counted many times. The V gene is TRBV7-9, the J gene TRBJ2-1, with TRBD1 as a possible D gene (6 bases). Trimming cost V 5 bases and J 9 bases, with 17 bases left between them. CDR1 is SEHNR, CDR2 FQNEAQ, per germline (reference sequence). The CDR3 spans 14 residues. The CDR3 region is CASSRQGQGIEQFF. CDR3 in DNA: TGTGCCAGCAGCCGCCAGGGGCAGGGGATTGAGCAGTTCTTC.

This clonotype was detected many times. The chain uses TRBV12-3 or TRBV12-4 and TRBJ1-2; 9 nucleotides match TRBD1. This CDR3 is built from 14 residues. Germline trimming cut 3 bases from V and 7 bases from J; bases unmatched to any gene: 6. The CDR3 nucleotides are TGTGCCAGCAGTTTGAACAGGGGGCATAGTGGCTACACCTTC. Protein: CASSLNRGHSGYTF.

This clonotype was found many times. The chain is built from TRBV11-2 and TRBJ2-2, with 7 nucleotides matching TRBD1. V shed 2 bases, J shed 1 base, and the junction held 10 bases outside the gene matches. Germline CDR1 reads SGHAT; CDR2 reads FQNNGV. The CDR3 covers 18 residues. The CDR3 reads CASSLSTVTGLNTGELFF. CDR3 DNA sequence: TGTGCCAGCAGCTTATCCACCGTGACAGGGCTGAACACCGGGGAGCTGTTTTTT.